This TCR beta chain was captured in a study of spatial heterogeneity in lung cancer. Across the whole study: Researchers sequenced follow-up PBMC samples if they had them, and these came a median of roughly two years after resection.

TCRdb redid the calling of the 5' RACE reads with MiXCR, one entry per CDR3 protein. The sample carries some 41,000 distinct CDR3 sequences, roughly a tenth recorded once. This clonotype has at least ten counts. The time point is: blood at routine non-recurrence follow-up after resection. The origin of this receptor is a female donor with early-stage non-small cell lung cancer. Specimen: PBMCs, collected at follow-up.

The CDR3 region has the DNA TGCAGTGCCGAGCAGGGACATAACGCACCCCTCCACTTT. Amino acids: CSAEQGHNAPLHF. This chain connects TRBV20-1 to TRBJ1-6; D perhaps matches TRBD1 (6 bases). Trimming stripped 6 bases from V and 11 bases from J, with 17 bases between. The CDR3 is made up of 13 amino acids. CDR1 DFQATT and CDR2 SNEGSKA come from the germline V gene (reference sequence).